This TCR beta chain was captured in a study of T cell changes during pregnancy in multiple sclerosis. The length of the CDR3 is 15 residues. The germline CDR1 and CDR2 sequences are SGHTA and FQGTGA. V lost 5 bases and J lost 0, with 11 bases in between. The method was immunoSEQ multiplex PCR; TCRdb's version includes in-frame clones alone and lacks a portion of them. The repertoire has 58,000 or so clones, roughly 91% of them found once; the top ten carry around 0.48%. This TCR was sampled from a female donor with multiple sclerosis, enrolled in a pregnancy study. This specimen consisted of CD4+ T cells from peripheral blood mononuclear cells, obtained in the third trimester of pregnancy. This chain uses TRBV7-3 with TRBJ2-1, with D perhaps TRBD2 (6 bases). CDR3 coding DNA: TGTGCCAGCAGCCATAGCGGTGACTCCTACAATGAGCAGTTCTTC. This gives the protein CASSHSGDSYNEQFF.